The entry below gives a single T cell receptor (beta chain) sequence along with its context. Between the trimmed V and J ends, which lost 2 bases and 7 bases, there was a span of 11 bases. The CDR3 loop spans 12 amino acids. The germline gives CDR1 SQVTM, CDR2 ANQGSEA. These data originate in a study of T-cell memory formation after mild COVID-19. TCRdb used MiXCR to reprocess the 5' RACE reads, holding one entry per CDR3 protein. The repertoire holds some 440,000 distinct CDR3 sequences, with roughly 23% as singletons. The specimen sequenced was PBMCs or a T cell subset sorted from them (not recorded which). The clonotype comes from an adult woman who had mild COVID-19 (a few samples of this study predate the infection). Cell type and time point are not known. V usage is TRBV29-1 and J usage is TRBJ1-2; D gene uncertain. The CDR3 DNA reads TGCAGCGTTGAAAGTGCGCCCCTTGGCTACACCTTC. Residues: CSVESAPLGYTF. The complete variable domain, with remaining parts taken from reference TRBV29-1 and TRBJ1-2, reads SAVISQKPSRDICQRGTSLTIQCQVDSQVTMMFWYRQQPGQSLTLIATANQGSEATYESGFVIDKFPISRPNLTFSTLTVSNMSPEDSSIYLCSVESAPLGYTFGSGTRLTVV.